These 10 T cell receptor beta chains came from one sample sequenced in a study of cytotoxic CD8 clonotypes in ibrutinib-treated CLL. The protocol was immunoSEQ multiplex PCR, while the TCRdb copy is restricted to in-frame clones and leaves out a portion. This table has about 130,000 clones, 75% to 85% appearing once. This specimen consisted of PBMCs, obtained after 12 months of ibrutinib treatment. These receptors originate from a human donor with chronic lymphocytic leukemia.

The table lists this clone with a count of one. This chain joins TRBV18 and TRBJ2-7, with D tentatively TRBD1 (6 bases). The CDR3 extends over 16 amino acids. Germline-derived CDR1 and CDR2 are KGHSH and LQKENI. V lost 0 bases and J 5 bases, leaving 17 bases between the germline ends. CDR3 in amino acids: CASSPPGTRRGHEQYF. The DNA of the CDR3 is TGTGCCAGCTCACCACCAGGCACCCGCAGGGGCCACGAGCAGTACTTC.

The CDR3 reads CASSQDPLAGGELFF. CDR3 coding DNA: TGTGCCAGCAGCCAAGACCCTCTAGCGGGCGGGGAGCTGTTTTTT. The V call is TRBV4-2, the J call TRBJ2-2; 8 positions agree with TRBD2. The CDR3 runs to 15 residues. Germline V gene lookup returns CDR1 LGHNA and CDR2 YNFKEQ. Trimming took 0 bases from V and 7 from J; bases not matched to a gene: 4.

This chain links TRBV27 with TRBJ2-1; D unclear. The V and J ends lost 5 bases and 0 bases respectively, with 8 bases between them. Looked up from germline, CDR1 is MNHEY and CDR2 is SMNVEV (reference sequence). This CDR3 has 14 residues. CDR3 protein: CASSLAHSYNEQFF. The DNA of the CDR3 is TGTGCCAGCAGTCTCGCACACTCCTACAATGAGCAGTTCTTC.

This chain connects TRBV6-5 to TRBJ2-7, with D possibly TRBD2 on 7 matching bases. Germline CDR1 is MNHEY and CDR2 is SVGAGI. V was cut by 6 bases and J by 3 bases, with 15 bases left in between. This CDR3 comprises 14 residues. The CDR3 loop is CASRGQGRVYEQYF. The CDR3 nucleotides are TGTGCCAGCAGAGGTCAGGGGAGGGTCTACGAGCAGTACTTC.

The V and J genes are TRBV4-3 and TRBJ1-1; D is possibly TRBD1 (5 bases). Germline CDR1 LGHNA, CDR2 YSLEER. The CDR3 extends over 13 amino acids. V lost 2 bases and J lost 3, with 7 bases in between. CDR3 nucleotide sequence: TGCGCCAGCAGCCAAACAGGTTACACTGAAGCTTTCTTT. Amino acids: CASSQTGYTEAFF.

The chain couples TRBV27 to TRBJ1-1; the D is unclear. Germline values: CDR1 MNHEY, CDR2 SMNVEV (reference sequence). This CDR3 contains 14 residues. The V end lost 3 bases, the J end lost 5 bases, and 13 bases lay between the germline ends. The CDR3, as DNA: TGTGCCAGCAGTTTTGGGCAGCCGGGGACTGAAGCTTTCTTT. This encodes CASSFGQPGTEAFF.

This chain joins TRBV5-1 and TRBJ1-1, with D possibly TRBD1 on 6 matching bases. CDR1 SGHRS and CDR2 YFSETQ come from the germline V gene. There are 14 residues in the CDR3. V lost 5 bases and J 6 bases, leaving 17 bases between the germline ends. CDR3 coding DNA: TGCGCCAGCAGTCTAGAAAACAGGGAGGCTGAAGCTTTCTTT. As protein: CASSLENREAEAFF.

The chain recombines TRBV2 with TRBJ2-7, with D maybe TRBD2 (6 bases). This CDR3 is 20 amino acids long. Germline CDR1 reads SNHLY; CDR2 reads FYNNEI. Trimming cost V 6 bases and J 3 bases, with 33 bases left between them. The CDR3 coding sequence is TGTGCCAGCAGACAAAACCCTAGCGCCGTCTTCAATTCGGGGAACTACGAGCAGTACTTC. Its translation: CASRQNPSAVFNSGNYEQYF.

The chain links TRBV23-1 to TRBJ2-4; D may correspond to TRBD1 or TRBD2 (5 bases each). TRBV23-1 is noted as an ORF with a role that remains uncertain. The CDR3 is 21 amino acids. Trimming stripped 2 bases from V and 1 base from J, with 27 bases between. The chain's CDR3 is CASSQDLGTAVGYLAKNIQYF. The CDR3 region has the DNA TGCGCCAGCAGTCAAGATTTGGGGACGGCCGTGGGATACCTGGCCAAAAACATTCAGTACTTC.

This clone came up a few times. The gene calls are TRBV19 and TRBJ2-5; 7 bases agree with TRBD2. There are 13 residues in the CDR3. Germline V CDR1 and CDR2: LNHDA, SQIVND (reference sequence). V gave up 6 bases and J gave up 5 bases; unmatched junction bases: 6. Here the CDR3 DNA reads TGTGCCAGTAGACTAGCGCCTGCGGAGACCCAGTACTTC. Translated: CASRLAPAETQYF.